The rows below give T cell receptor beta chains drawn from one sample of a study of T cell responses to AZD1222 COVID-19 vaccine. Data came from immunoSEQ multiplex PCR; TCRdb stores just in-frame clones and leaves some out. This sample has 120,000 to 150,000 clones, with approximately 78% found just once. Source: peripheral blood, taken on day 0 of MenACWY control vaccination. The receptors originated from an adult in good health. CDR3s include the opening cysteine and the closing phenylalanine or tryptophan. D genes are given only for firm matches. The size entry is marked missing in some rows and otherwise reads once, few, many or a size class.

clone size	J gene	V gene	D gene	CDR3 DNA	CDR3 protein
NA	TRBJ2-1	TRBV28	TRBD1	TGTGCCAGCAGTTTAGGGACAGGGGTATTAGGGTCCAATGAGCAGTTCTTC	CASSLGTGVLGSNEQFF
NA	TRBJ2-5	TRBV7-3	TRBD1	TGTGCCAGCAGCTTGGACAGGGGTGAGACCCAGTACTTC	CASSLDRGETQYF
NA	TRBJ2-7	TRBV3-1/TRBV3-2	TRBD1	TGTGCCAGCAGCTCGGACAGGGCGGGCGAGCAGTACTTC	CASSSDRAGEQYF
once	TRBJ2-7	TRBV29-1	TRBD2	TGCAGCGTGGCACTTGGCGGGGGGTCCTACGAGCAGTACTTC	CSVALGGGSYEQYF
NA	TRBJ2-3	TRBV3-1/TRBV3-2	TRBD2	TGTGCCAGCAGCCAAGGTCCCAGCGGGGGGGCCGTAGATACGCAGTATTTT	CASSQGPSGGAVDTQYF
NA	TRBJ2-2	TRBV5-1	TRBD1	TGCGCCAGCAGCTTCCGACAGGGGCCCACCGGGGAGCTGTTTTTT	CASSFRQGPTGELFF
NA	TRBJ1-1	TRBV6-5	NA	TGTGCCAGCAGGATAAGGGGGAACACTGAAGCTTTCTTT	CASRIRGNTEAFF
NA	TRBJ2-3	TRBV3-1/TRBV3-2	TRBD2	TGTGCCAGCAGCCCTGACCGGACTAGATTAACAGATACGCAGTATTTT	CASSPDRTRLTDTQYF
NA	TRBJ2-1	TRBV28	NA	TGTGCCAGCTGCCTAACCACCTGGGATGAGCAGTTCTTC	CASCLTTWDEQFF
NA	TRBJ1-2	TRBV5-5	NA	TGTGCCAGCAGCCCCGGGACGGGGCGCCTAAACTATGGCTACACCTTC	CASSPGTGRLNYGYTF
NA	TRBJ1-3	TRBV6-5	NA	TGTGCCACCCAGGAGGCCGCGGGCGGAAACACCATATATTTT	CATQEAAGGNTIYF
few	TRBJ1-5	TRBV3-1/TRBV3-2	NA	TGTGCCAGCAGCCAGCAACCCTATCAGCCCCAGCATTTT	CASSQQPYQPQHF
NA	TRBJ2-1	TRBV9	NA	TGTGCCAGCAGCGTAGGGATGGGGGGCATATATGAGCAGTTCTTC	CASSVGMGGIYEQFF
once	TRBJ1-4	TRBV7-9	TRBD1	TGTGCCAGCAGCTTAGGCGCAGGGGGGGAAAAACTGTTTTTT	CASSLGAGGEKLFF
NA	TRBJ2-6	TRBV5-4	NA	TGTGCCAGCAGCTTTCAAGGGGCACCCTCTGGGGCCAACGTCCTGACTTTC	CASSFQGAPSGANVLTF
NA	TRBJ1-2	TRBV29-1	NA	TGCAGCGTTGACCGGCAAAGATCGGTCTGGGGCTACACCTTC	CSVDRQRSVWGYTF
NA	TRBJ1-1	TRBV28	NA	TGTGCCAGCGGCTATCCTTTCGGAGCTGAAGCTTTCTTT	CASGYPFGAEAFF
NA	TRBJ1-2	TRBV14	NA	TGTGCCAGCAGCCAAGGTCCTGTTTTCTATGGCTACACCTTC	CASSQGPVFYGYTF
NA	TRBJ1-3	TRBV5-6	TRBD1	TGTGCCAGCAGCTTACTGACACAGGGGGCGAAACCTGGAAACACCATATATTTT	CASSLLTQGAKPGNTIYF
NA	TRBJ1-2	TRBV2	TRBD1	TGTGCCATTATGGGGACAGGGTTATCGGGTAACTATGGCTACACCTTC	CAIMGTGLSGNYGYTF
NA	TRBJ2-5	TRBV9	NA	TGTGCCAGCAGCGCGCCAGGTAAAGAAGAGACCCAGTACTTC	CASSAPGKEETQYF
NA	TRBJ1-2	TRBV6-1	NA	TGTGCCAGCAGTGAGGAATTATTGGCCTATGGCTACACCTTC	CASSEELLAYGYTF
few	TRBJ2-3	TRBV5-1	NA	TGCGCCAGCAGCTTGGCTGGCGGGGTTCCAGATACGCAGTATTTT	CASSLAGGVPDTQYF
once	TRBJ2-3	TRBV27	NA	TGTGCCAGCAGTTCCCTCCCGGGGACAGATACGCAGTATTTT	CASSSLPGTDTQYF
NA	TRBJ1-2	TRBV10-3	TRBD1	TGTGCCATCAGCCAGGACAGGGCAGATGGCTACACCTTC	CAISQDRADGYTF
once	TRBJ1-5	TRBV30	NA	TGTGCCTGGAGTCAAGGGCCTCTTAGCAATCAGCCCCAGCATTTT	CAWSQGPLSNQPQHF
few	TRBJ1-5	TRBV10-3	NA	TGTGCCATCAGTGAGGAACAGGGTTTGGACAATCAGCCCCAGCATTTT	CAISEEQGLDNQPQHF
NA	TRBJ2-7	TRBV5-1	NA	TGCGCCAGCAGCCTGAGGGTTTCCTACGAGCAGTACTTC	CASSLRVSYEQYF
once	TRBJ1-4	TRBV5-1	TRBD1	TGCGCCAGCAGCAGTGGGACAGGGTATGAAAAACTGTTTTTT	CASSSGTGYEKLFF
NA	TRBJ1-4	TRBV13	TRBD1	TGTGCCAGCAGCTTAAGGGCGGAATGGGACAGCAGCAATAATGAAAAACTGTTTTTT	CASSLRAEWDSSNNEKLFF
once	TRBJ1-1	TRBV3-1/TRBV3-2	NA	TGTGCCAGCAACGGAGGAGGCAGCATGAACACTGAAGCTTTCTTT	CASNGGGSMNTEAFF
NA	TRBJ2-2	TRBV2	NA	TGTGCCAGCAGTGAGGTTCCAGTCAACACCGGGGAGCTGTTTTTT	CASSEVPVNTGELFF
NA	TRBJ2-2	TRBV10-2	NA	TGCGCCAGCAGTGAAAACCGTTGGGAGCTGTTTTTT	CASSENRWELFF
NA	TRBJ2-2	TRBV2	NA	TGTGCCAGCAAACGGACATCTAACACCGGGGAGCTGTTTTTT	CASKRTSNTGELFF
NA	TRBJ2-5	TRBV9	TRBD1	TGTGCCAGCAGCAGGGACAGCCAAGAGACCCAGTACTTC	CASSRDSQETQYF
NA	TRBJ1-2	TRBV29-1	TRBD1	TGCAGCGACCACAGGGGAGACTATGGCTACACCTTC	CSDHRGDYGYTF
NA	TRBJ1-2	TRBV28	NA	TGTGCCAGCAGTCTTTTCGGGGGTCTATCCTCCCTTAACTATGGCTACACCTTC	CASSLFGGLSSLNYGYTF
NA	TRBJ2-3	TRBV7-3	NA	TGTGCCAGCAGTCGAGATGGTGATGGAACAGATACGCAGTATTTT	CASSRDGDGTDTQYF
few	TRBJ1-2	TRBV5-4	NA	TGTGCCAGCAACCGGGACACCAACTATGGCTACACCTTC	CASNRDTNYGYTF
NA	TRBJ1-6	TRBV5-5	NA	TGTGCCAGCAGCTTGGCCCAGGGATCCTATAATTCACCCCTCCACTTT	CASSLAQGSYNSPLHF
NA	TRBJ2-1	TRBV6-4	NA	TGTGCCAGCAGTGTCCGGGAAGACAGATCTGGTGAGCAGTTCTTC	CASSVREDRSGEQFF
NA	TRBJ2-3	TRBV11-2	TRBD1	TGTGCCAGCAGCCCCGACAGGGGAGACGGAGATACGCAGTATTTT	CASSPDRGDGDTQYF
NA	TRBJ1-1	TRBV3-1/TRBV3-2	NA	TGTGCCAGCAGCCGCGAGGGGGTCAGTAGGACTTTCTTT	CASSREGVSRTFF
once	TRBJ1-2	TRBV5-4	NA	TGTGCCAGCAAAACCTATGGGCCTGACTACTATGGCTACACCTTC	CASKTYGPDYYGYTF
NA	TRBJ1-3	TRBV29-1	NA	TGCAGCGTTGGAGAGTCAGGTCGGGGAAACACCATATATTTT	CSVGESGRGNTIYF
NA	TRBJ2-1	TRBV27	TRBD1	TGTGCCAGCAGACAAACAGGGGTCGAAGAGCAGTTCTTC	CASRQTGVEEQFF
once	TRBJ2-1	TRBV6-4	TRBD2	TGTGCCAGCAGTGACCTTCCGGGGGGAGATAATGAGCAGTTCTTC	CASSDLPGGDNEQFF
NA	TRBJ2-1	TRBV19	NA	TGTGCCAGTAGTAGTAGCGGATCCTACAATGAGCAGTTCTTC	CASSSSGSYNEQFF
NA	TRBJ2-1	TRBV3-1/TRBV3-2	NA	TGTGCCAGCAGCCCCGACAGGTTTAATGAGCAGTTCTTC	CASSPDRFNEQFF
NA	TRBJ1-5	TRBV11-2	NA	TGTGCCAGCAGCTTAGAATCGGGCAATCAGCCCCAGCATTTT	CASSLESGNQPQHF
NA	TRBJ1-5	TRBV28	NA	TGTGCCAGCAGTCTACCGACAGCAGGGAGTCAGCCCCAGCATTTT	CASSLPTAGSQPQHF
few	TRBJ2-3	TRBV9	TRBD2	TGTGCCAGCAGCGTAGCTACAGGGTGGACTAGCAGCACAGATACGCAGTATTTT	CASSVATGWTSSTDTQYF
NA	TRBJ2-1	TRBV12-5	NA	TGTGCTAGTGGTTCCGCGGGGAATGAGCAGTTCTTC	CASGSAGNEQFF
NA	TRBJ2-3	TRBV9	TRBD1	TGTGCCAGCACCGAGGGTGGGGGACAGTACACAGATACGCAGTATTTT	CASTEGGGQYTDTQYF
NA	TRBJ2-5	TRBV5-1	NA	TGCGCCAGCAGCTTGGGACAGCTATCGGAAGAGACCCAGTACTTC	CASSLGQLSEETQYF
NA	TRBJ2-2	TRBV28	NA	TGTGCCAGCAGCCGAACCTCGAACAGGGTCGGGGAGCTGTTTTTT	CASSRTSNRVGELFF
NA	TRBJ1-6	TRBV2	TRBD1	TGTGCCAGCAGGGCCGGGACAGCTAATTCACCCCTCCACTTT	CASRAGTANSPLHF
once	TRBJ2-7	TRBV2	NA	TGTGCCAGCAGTGAAGGGCACCACTACTCCTACGAGCAGTACTTC	CASSEGHHYSYEQYF
NA	TRBJ1-5	TRBV28	NA	TGTGCCAGCAGTTCCGTGGGACCTCAGCCCCAGCATTTT	CASSSVGPQPQHF
NA	TRBJ2-5	TRBV5-4	NA	TGTGCCAGCAGCCGGGGCAGAGAGGGCCAAGAGACCCAGTACTTC	CASSRGREGQETQYF